The present TCR beta chain was sequenced within a study of blood T cell repertoires in COVID-19. About the research overall: Acute and convalescent COVID-19 samples came from the United States, Italy and Spain.

This clone was seen just once. The V end lost 7 bases, the J end lost 4 bases, and 10 bases lay between the germline ends. The germline V gene has CDR1 KGHDR and CDR2 SFDVKD. The CDR3 covers 12 residues. Original handling: Reference gene primer amplification yielded estimated nucleated cell counts. Sequencing was performed with immunoSEQ multiplex PCR; in TCRdb, only in-frame clones are kept and a portion is missing. That table furnishes V, J and clone size, whereas the DNA furnished D and trimming. The table includes 300,000 to 450,000 clones, around 90% detected once. In terms of age and location, participants ranged from roughly 18 to 90 years and lived in about 25 US areas. Symptom resolution, clearance, or two negative PCRs marked donors in Cohort 3 as recovered.

Sequenced: PBMCs or T cells enriched from blood (not recorded which). The chain couples TRBV24-1 to TRBJ2-7; D is possibly TRBD2 (6 bases). This receptor was identified in a woman aged 18-29 years who had recovered from COVID-19. CDR3 loop: CATSGGTYEQYF. The CDR3 DNA follows: TGTGCCACCAGCGGCGGGACGTACGAGCAGTACTTC.